Listed below are T cell receptor beta chains from one sample, sequenced in a study of cytomegalovirus exposure and HLA in healthy donors. Libraries were prepared by immunoSEQ multiplex PCR; TCRdb keeps only in-frame clonotypes and omits some of them. The sample lists about 200,000 clones, approximately 83% occurring once. Input material: PBMCs. These receptors were obtained from a boy younger than 10 in good health and CMV-seronegative. Both conserved end residues are part of each CDR3. The order of the fields is J gene, D gene, V gene, clone size, CDR3 DNA, CDR3 protein. The D gene is left open where the match is weak. Clone size, where shown, is once, few, many, or a class for clones that have expanded.

>TRBJ2-7|.|TRBV29-1|.
TGCAGCGCAGTGGGACCTAGCGCCTACGAGCAGTACTTC
CSAVGPSAYEQYF
>TRBJ2-1|.|TRBV6-1|.
TGTGCCAGCAGGGAAGGGCGGGTATCCTACAATGAGCAGTTCTTC
CASREGRVSYNEQFF
>TRBJ1-2|TRBD1|TRBV7-2|.
TGTGCCAGCAGCACATCCGGGACAGGGAATGGCTACACCTTC
CASSTSGTGNGYTF
>TRBJ2-1|TRBD2|TRBV5-1|.
TGCGCCAGCAGCTTGGTAGGGCTAGCGGATCACAATGAGCAGTTCTTC
CASSLVGLADHNEQFF
>TRBJ1-2|TRBD1|TRBV7-9|.
TGTGCCAGCAGCCAGGACAGGGAATATGGCTACACCTTC
CASSQDREYGYTF
>TRBJ2-7|TRBD1|TRBV19|.
TGTGCCAGTAGTCCGGGACAGGGGGCATACGAGCAGTACTTC
CASSPGQGAYEQYF
>TRBJ2-1|.|TRBV4-3|.
TGCGCCAGCAGCCAAGATTGGTCGGGCGGGGACAATGAGCAGTTCTTC
CASSQDWSGGDNEQFF
>TRBJ1-3|.|TRBV7-2|.
TGTGCCAGCAGCACTTCTGGAAACACCATATATTTT
CASSTSGNTIYF
>TRBJ2-7|TRBD1|TRBV5-1|.
TGCGCCAGCAGCTGGGACAGCTCCTACGAGCAGTACTTC
CASSWDSSYEQYF
>TRBJ1-2|.|TRBV5-4|.
TGTGCCAGCAGCTTGGTGGCAGGGTCCTATGGCTACACCTTC
CASSLVAGSYGYTF
>TRBJ2-7|TRBD1|TRBV2|.
TGTGCCAGCAGTTCCGGGACAGTCACCTACGAGCAGTACTTC
CASSSGTVTYEQYF
>TRBJ2-3|.|TRBV27|.
TGTGCCAGCAGCCCGGCCGGGTGGGATACGCAGTATTTT
CASSPAGWDTQYF
>TRBJ2-5|TRBD2|TRBV6-1|.
TGTGCCAGCAGTTCGTTTAGCGGGGGGGAGGAGACCCAGTACTTC
CASSSFSGGEETQYF
>TRBJ1-2|.|TRBV4-1|.
TGCGCCAGCAGCCAAGATCCCCTGCGTGGCTACACCTTC
CASSQDPLRGYTF
>TRBJ2-5|.|TRBV9|.
TGTGCCAGCAGCGTAGCAGGGCGGGGCTACGGGGAGACCCAGTACTTC
CASSVAGRGYGETQYF
>TRBJ2-2|.|TRBV5-6|.
TGTGCCAGCAGCTTCGCGGGGACCGGGGAGCTGTTTTTT
CASSFAGTGELFF
>TRBJ1-5|.|TRBV19|.
TGTGCCAGTAAGGCCCTGGAGGATCAGCCCCAGCATTTT
CASKALEDQPQHF
>TRBJ2-6|.|TRBV5-1|once
TGCGCCAGCAGCTTTCCTGGGTCTCGGGGTACTGGGGCCAACGTCCTGACTTTC
CASSFPGSRGTGANVLTF
>TRBJ1-2|.|TRBV7-9|.
TGTGCCAGCAGCAAGGGGATCCCAGATGGCTACACCTTC
CASSKGIPDGYTF
>TRBJ1-2|.|TRBV27|.
TGTGCCAGCAGTAGCCAGGGCGTTCATTCGGACTATGGCTACACCTTC
CASSSQGVHSDYGYTF
>TRBJ1-3|.|TRBV6-6|once
TGTGCCAGCAGAGGGGCCTCTGGAAACACCATATATTTT
CASRGASGNTIYF
>TRBJ1-2|TRBD1|TRBV4-3|few
TGCGCCAGCAGCCCAAGACAGGGTGGGTACTATGGCTACACCTTC
CASSPRQGGYYGYTF
>TRBJ1-2|.|TRBV7-2|.
TGTGCCAGCAGCTTAGTATCACAGAATGACTATGGCTACACCTTC
CASSLVSQNDYGYTF
>TRBJ2-5|.|TRBV7-2|.
TGTGCCAGCAGCTCGGGTGTCGGGTTTCAAGAGACCCAGTACTTC
CASSSGVGFQETQYF
>TRBJ1-5|TRBD1|TRBV27|.
TGTGCCAGCAGGACGACAGGGTTGAGTGACTTTGGGGGGCCCCAGCATTTT
CASRTTGLSDFGGPQHF
>TRBJ2-3|.|TRBV12-1|.
TGTGCCAGCAGCTTTAGGCAGGGGCGCACAGATACGCAGTATTTT
CASSFRQGRTDTQYF
>TRBJ2-1|.|TRBV4-2|.
TGTGCCAGCAGCCAAGAGTCCTTCCCTCACAATGAGCAGTTCTTC
CASSQESFPHNEQFF
>TRBJ2-1|.|TRBV19|.
TGTGCCAGTAGTGAGACTATAACCAAGTTCTACAATGAGCAGTTCTTC
CASSETITKFYNEQFF
>TRBJ2-5|.|TRBV6-1|.
TGTGCCAGCAGTTCCCGACTAATCCAAGAGACCCAGTACTTC
CASSSRLIQETQYF
>TRBJ1-1|TRBD1|TRBV7-9|.
TGTGCCAGCAGACTCGACAGGGTAGGTGAAGCTTTCTTT
CASRLDRVGEAFF
>TRBJ1-1|.|TRBV10-3|.
TGTGCCATTAGCCAGACGGGGGGCACTGAAGCTTTCTTT
CAISQTGGTEAFF
>TRBJ1-3|.|TRBV10-3|.
TGTGCCATCAGTCCCGGGAGGGCAATCTCTGGAAACACCATATATTTT
CAISPGRAISGNTIYF
>TRBJ2-7|TRBD1|TRBV6-5|.
TGTGCCAGCAGAAAGGGACAGGTCGGCGAGCAGTACTTC
CASRKGQVGEQYF
>TRBJ2-3|TRBD2|TRBV7-9|.
TGTGCCAGCAGCTTAAGACTAGCGGGAACCACAGATACGCAGTATTTT
CASSLRLAGTTDTQYF
>TRBJ2-4|.|TRBV5-1|.
TGCGCCAGCAGCCTTACGGTAGCCAAAAACATTCAGTACTTC
CASSLTVAKNIQYF